Shown below are 7 T cell receptor beta chains from a single sample sequenced in a study of blood T cell repertoires in COVID-19. Profiling relied on immunoSEQ multiplex PCR, and the TCRdb table lists in-frame clones only, not all of them. Among about 55,000 clones listed, around 67% were seen once. Sequencing was carried out using peripheral blood. The receptors were gathered from a woman aged 70-85 years with acute or convalescent COVID-19.

The rearrangement joins TRBV7-9 to TRBJ1-5; 9 bases line up with TRBD1. With V trimmed by 1 base and J by 0 bases, 10 bases remained unmatched. This CDR3 is 19 amino acids long. CDR1 SEHNR and CDR2 FQNEAQ come from the germline V gene (reference sequence). CDR3 region: CASSLGGQGRPYSNQPQHF. The CDR3 region has the DNA TGTGCCAGCAGCTTAGGCGGACAGGGGAGGCCTTATAGCAATCAGCCCCAGCATTTT.

The V call is TRBV5-4, the J call TRBJ1-1; D possibly corresponds to TRBD1 (6 bases). The germline V gene encodes CDR1 SGHNT and CDR2 YYREEE (reference sequence). The CDR3 runs to 16 residues. The V end was cut by 2 bases, the J end by 0 bases, with 14 bases between. Here the CDR3 reads CASSLSRGGMNTEAFF. CDR3 nucleotides: TGTGCCAGCAGCTTATCCAGGGGCGGTATGAACACTGAAGCTTTCTTT.

The chain has TRBV5-5 and TRBJ1-5; unclear D gene. The V end lost 0 bases, the J end lost 4 bases, and 5 bases lay between the germline ends. Germline CDR1 reads SGHKS; CDR2 reads YYEKEE (reference sequence). The length of the CDR3 is 13 residues. CDR3 amino acids: CASSLGENQPQHF. CDR3 DNA sequence: TGTGCCAGCAGCTTGGGGGAGAATCAGCCCCAGCATTTT.

The gene calls are TRBV7-9 and TRBJ2-7; D may be TRBD1 (6 bases). CDR1 SEHNR and CDR2 FQNEAQ come from the germline V gene (reference sequence). The CDR3 is made up of 14 amino acids. V shed 5 bases and J shed 1 base, with 12 bases lying between them. The CDR3 DNA reads as TGTGCCAGCAGCGGCCCCAGGGGTTCCTACGAGCAGTACTTC. Translation: CASSGPRGSYEQYF.

This clone appeared a few times. The chain recombines TRBV10-2 with TRBJ2-1; TRBD1 agrees at 10 bases. V trimming: 11 bases; J trimming: 1 base; junction bases outside the gene matches: 17. The CDR3 covers 18 residues. Germline V lookup: CDR1 WSHSY, CDR2 SAAADI. The CDR3 sequence: CACSLRQGAVGSYNEQFF. The DNA for the CDR3 is TGCGCCTGCTCATTACGACAGGGGGCGGTGGGGTCCTACAATGAGCAGTTCTTC.

V gene TRBV5-4 combines with J gene TRBJ2-5, with 11 bases lining up with TRBD2. V dropped 0 bases and J dropped 13; count of bases not matched to a gene: 8. CDR3 length: 14 residues. Per the germline V gene, CDR1 is SGHNT and CDR2 is YYREEE (reference sequence). The CDR3, as DNA: TGTGCCAGCAGCTTGGAACTAGCGGGGGATCAGTGGTACTTC. It is translated as CASSLELAGDQWYF.

In this sample, this clone turned up a few times. The chain uses TRBV19 and TRBJ1-2; D is unresolved. The CDR3 consists of 14 residues. CDR1 is LNHDA, CDR2 SQIVND, per germline (reference sequence). The germline V and J ends were trimmed by 7 bases and 4 bases, with 16 bases remaining between them. The CDR3: CASIGGLRSYGYTF. The CDR3 DNA reads as TGTGCCAGTATAGGAGGTCTCCGGTCCTATGGCTACACCTTC.